This TCR beta chain was recorded in a study of blood T cell repertoires in COVID-19. Study-level information: Some COVID-19 samples were acute and others convalescent; all came from the United States, Italy and Spain. Sources were T cells, B-cell-depleted T cells, or PBMCs; the material itself was cDNA or gDNA.

The germline V gene has CDR1 SGDLS and CDR2 YYNGEE. The CDR3 loop spans 13 amino acids. With 0 bases removed from V and 8 bases from J, the gap between germline ends came to 11 bases. Study processing details: Amplifying reference gene primers gave estimates of nucleated cell counts. Profiled with immunoSEQ multiplex PCR; TCRdb holds only in-frame clones, not every one. D and trimming come from the DNA, and the V and J calls and clone size come from that table. The repertoire consists of about 55,000 clones, with 70% to 75% occurring once and the leading ten covering about 15%. This sequence joins TRBV9 and TRBJ1-2, with D perhaps matching TRBD1 (6 bases). Sequencing input: peripheral blood. The source is a woman between 65 and 79 years old with acute or convalescent COVID-19. The CDR3 coding sequence is TGTGCCAGCAGCGTAGTATTCCAGGGGGGCTACACCTTC. This translates into CASSVVFQGGYTF. The whole variable domain, remainder taken from reference TRBV9 and TRBJ1-2, is DSGVTQTPKHLITATGQRVTLRCSPRSGDLSVYWYQQSLDQGLQFLIQYYNGEERAKGNILERFSAQQFPDLHSELNLSSLELGDSALYFCASSVVFQGGYTFGSGTRLTVV.